Listed here are 27 T cell receptor beta chains from one sample, sequenced in a study of radiation and T cells in renal cell carcinoma. The time point here: baseline pretreatment blood. The treatment was: 15 Gy SBRT to primary tumor, nephrectomy 4 weeks later. Assay: immunoSEQ multiplex PCR; the TCRdb copy retains only in-frame clones and omits some. The sample gives roughly 100,000 clones, over 65% of which show up once; roughly 7% is in the top ten. The source material was blood, sampled from a patient whose treatment included radiotherapy and nephrectomy. These receptors all come from a man in his 60s with renal cell carcinoma.

The rearrangement uses TRBV19 and TRBJ2-3; TRBD1 matches 10 bases. This CDR3 is built from 16 residues. Trimming cost V 6 bases and J 2 bases; bases outside gene matches: 8. Germline V gene lookup returns CDR1 LNHDA and CDR2 SQIVND (reference sequence). CDR3 nucleotides: TGTGCCAGTAGGCGGACAGGGGGTTCCCCCACAGATACGCAGTATTTT. It translates to CASRRTGGSPTDTQYF.

This clone was observed a handful of times. This rearrangement joins TRBV28 to TRBJ2-4; TRBD1 agrees at 8 bases. CDR1 is MDHEN and CDR2 is SYDVKM in the germline V gene. There are 13 residues in the CDR3. Trimming removed 6 bases from V and 5 bases from J; junction bases left unmatched: 3. The CDR3 protein is CASREDRENIQYF. CDR3 coding DNA: TGTGCCAGCAGGGAGGACAGGGAAAACATTCAGTACTTC.

The chain recombines TRBV28 with TRBJ2-5; D is perhaps TRBD2 (6 bases). The CDR3 runs to 15 residues. Germline lookup yields CDR1 MDHEN and CDR2 SYDVKM. Trimming cost V 11 bases and J 5 bases, with 24 bases left between them. CDR3 loop: CAAGGAGLAMETQYF. In DNA, the CDR3 is TGTGCCGCAGGCGGGGCAGGGCTAGCTATGGAGACCCAGTACTTC. Combining the CDR3 with reference TRBV28 and TRBJ2-5 gives the whole variable domain DVKVTQSSRYLVKRTGEKVFLECVQDMDHENMFWYRQDPGLGLRLIYFSYDVKMKEKGDIPEGYSVSREKKERFSLILESASTNQTSMYLCAAGGAGLAMETQYFGPGTRLLVL.

The chain uses TRBV14 and TRBJ2-3, with D possibly TRBD1 on 5 matching bases. Germline-derived CDR1 and CDR2 are SGHDN and FVKESK. The CDR3 length is 14 residues. Trimming removed 6 bases at V and 1 base at J, with 11 bases between. In DNA, the CDR3 is TGTGCCAGCAGACCGACAGAAGGCACAGATACGCAGTATTTT. This encodes CASRPTEGTDTQYF.

This clone was found many times. The rearrangement links TRBV30 to TRBJ2-5; D unclear. With 1 base removed from V and 1 base from J, the gap between germline ends came to 4 bases. From germline, CDR1 is GTSNPN and CDR2 SVGIG (reference sequence). CDR3 size: 12 residues. CDR3 amino acids: CAWSGAQETQYF. Written as DNA, the CDR3 is TGTGCCTGGAGTGGGGCCCAAGAGACCCAGTACTTC.

The V call is TRBV27, the J call TRBJ2-7; 9 nucleotides align to TRBD2. Trimming cost V 6 bases and J 0 bases; bases outside gene matches: 6. Looked up from germline, CDR1 is MNHEY and CDR2 is SMNVEV (reference sequence). This CDR3 spans 15 amino acids. CDR3 nucleotide sequence: TGTGCCAGCAGAATAGCGGGAGCGAGCTCCTACGAGCAGTACTTC. It specifies CASRIAGASSYEQYF.

This clone was counted between two and nine times. The rearrangement uses TRBV7-9 and TRBJ2-5; no clear D. Germline lookup yields CDR1 SEHNR and CDR2 FQNEAQ (reference sequence). Trimming cost V 3 bases and J 3 bases, with 14 bases left between them. This CDR3 comprises 15 residues. CDR3 residues: CASSLVRAIKETQYF. The CDR3 nucleotides are TGTGCCAGCAGCTTGGTGCGTGCGATAAAAGAGACCCAGTACTTC.

This chain joins TRBV5-8 and TRBJ1-2, with a weak D call TRBD1 (5 bases). The V gene lost 4 bases and the J gene lost 3 bases, with 13 bases spanning the gap. The CDR3 loop spans 14 amino acids. The germline V gene has CDR1 SGHTS and CDR2 YDEGEE. The CDR3 spells CASSGPRGDYGYTF. In DNA form, the CDR3 reads TGTGCCAGCAGCGGACCGCGGGGGGACTATGGCTACACCTTC. The variable domain in full, with the rest retrieved from reference TRBV5-8 and TRBJ1-2, is EAGVTQSPTHLIKTRGQQATLRCSPISGHTSVYWYQQALGLGLQFLLWYDEGEERNRGNFPPRFSGRQFPNYSSELNVNALELEDSALYLCASSGPRGDYGYTFGSGTRLTVV.

V and J are TRBV4-1 and TRBJ2-1; 10 positions match TRBD1. The CDR3 has 17 residues. The V gene's germline CDR1 is MGHRA and CDR2 YSYEKL. The ends lost 2 bases at V and 5 bases at J; junction bases unmatched: 9. DNA of the CDR3: TGCGCCAGCAGCCAATCCCGGGACAGGGGATGGGACAATGAGCAGTTCTTC. Translating gives CASSQSRDRGWDNEQFF.

This chain uses TRBV5-6 with TRBJ2-1, with 7 bases lining up with TRBD2. V trimming: 2 bases; J trimming: 10 bases; junction bases outside the gene matches: 0. Germline CDR1 and CDR2: SGHDT and YYEEEE. This CDR3 contains 11 residues. The CDR3 region has the DNA TGTGCCAGCAGCTTCGGGAGGGAGCAGTTCTTC. Translating gives CASSFGREQFF. The entire variable domain, with the rest obtained from reference TRBV5-6 and TRBJ2-1, is as follows: DAGVTQSPTHLIKTRGQQVTLRCSPKSGHDTVSWYQQALGQGPQFIFQYYEEEERQRGNFPDRFSGHQFPNYSSELNVNALLLGDSALYLCASSFGREQFFGPGTRLTVL.

This chain uses TRBV7-8 with TRBJ1-4; TRBD1 matches at 10 bases. The CDR3 length is 16 residues. Unmatched junction bases numbered 8, after V lost 5 bases and J lost 5 bases. Germline CDR1 is SGHVS and CDR2 is FQNEAQ. The CDR3 DNA sequence: TGTGCCAGCAGCCTTTCGACAGGGGGCTTAAATGAAAAACTGTTTTTT. Protein product: CASSLSTGGLNEKLFF.

V and J are TRBV6-5 and TRBJ2-7; D is perhaps TRBD2 (5 bases). The V end was cut by 3 bases, the J end by 3 bases, with 15 bases between. The germline gives CDR1 MNHEY, CDR2 SVGAGI. This CDR3 contains 15 residues. In DNA form, the CDR3 reads TGTGCCAGCAGTTATGAAGCCTCCGGAGGCTACGAGCAGTACTTC. Translation gives CASSYEASGGYEQYF.

With respect to this clone: The germline gene is not matched at one end of the junction; a read error may be the cause. The rearrangement joins TRBV19 to TRBJ1-1; D not resolved. This CDR3 region has 13 residues. Per the germline V gene, CDR1 is LNHDA and CDR2 is SQIVND (reference sequence). The CDR3 nucleotides are TGTGCCAGCAGTAGTACTTTGAACACTGAAGCTTTCTTT. This gives the protein CASSSTLNTEAFF.

The rearrangement uses TRBV29-1 and TRBJ1-2, with no clear D. V was trimmed by 4 bases and J by 8 bases, leaving 11 bases between them. Germline V gene data show CDR1 as SQVTM and CDR2 as ANQGSEA. This CDR3 region has 11 residues. In DNA form, the CDR3 reads TGCAGCGTTGGGTCTGGGAACGGCTACACCTTC. The encoded protein is CSVGSGNGYTF.

This sequence joins TRBV10-2 and TRBJ2-1; 8 positions match TRBD1. CDR1 and CDR2 from the germline V gene are WSHSY and SAAADI. CDR3 length: 14 amino acids. V gave up 6 bases and J gave up 4 bases; unmatched junction bases: 5. The CDR3 loop is CASRAGGPYNEQFF. CDR3 sequence (DNA): TGCGCCAGCAGAGCAGGGGGCCCTTACAATGAGCAGTTCTTC.

The chain recombines TRBV27 with TRBJ1-5; maybe TRBD1 (6 bases). In germline, CDR1 is MNHEY, CDR2 SMNVEV (reference sequence). V was shortened by 3 bases and J by 6 bases, with 12 bases between the two germline ends. This CDR3 contains 14 residues. The CDR3 protein is CASSFNRAGQPQHF. The CDR3, as DNA: TGTGCCAGCAGTTTTAACAGGGCGGGTCAGCCCCAGCATTTT.

The chain joins TRBV19 to TRBJ2-3; 7 bases agree with TRBD1. Unmatched junction bases numbered 15, after V lost 9 bases and J lost 15 bases. CDR1 and CDR2 from the germline V gene are LNHDA and SQIVND (reference sequence). This CDR3 has 12 amino acids. The DNA for the CDR3 is TGTGCCAGCACCCGGACAGGCCGTTTGGTATATTTT. Its protein is CASTRTGRLVYF.

This chain connects TRBV28 to TRBJ1-1; D is possibly TRBD1 (5 bases). CDR1 and CDR2 from the germline V gene are MDHEN and SYDVKM. The CDR3 is made up of 13 amino acids. V lost 3 bases to trimming and J lost 6 bases, with 11 bases between them. This CDR3 is CASSLVGEAEAFF. CDR3 sequence (DNA): TGTGCCAGCAGTTTGGTGGGGGAGGCTGAAGCTTTCTTT.

The chain combines TRBV28 with TRBJ1-1; D gene uncertain. Trimming took off 8 bases at V and 8 bases at J, with 15 bases between the two ends. Per germline, CDR1 MDHEN and CDR2 SYDVKM. CDR3 length: 12 residues. The CDR3 coding sequence is TGTGCCAGCTTGAACGGCTTGGGCGAAGCTTTCTTT. Translation: CASLNGLGEAFF.

The J gene is TRBJ1-5, the V gene TRBV4-2; D not certain. Germline V lookup: CDR1 LGHNA, CDR2 YNFKEQ. V was cut by 0 bases and J by 5 bases, with 5 bases left in between. This CDR3 has 13 amino acids. CDR3 sequence: CASSQDLDQPQHF. Here the CDR3 DNA reads TGTGCCAGCAGCCAAGATCTAGATCAGCCCCAGCATTTT.

J is TRBJ2-7 and V is TRBV5-1; D remains ambiguous. Trimming stripped 4 bases from V and 5 bases from J, with 7 bases between. Per germline, CDR1 SGHRS and CDR2 YFSETQ. CDR3 length: 11 amino acids. The CDR3 protein is CASSLLNEQYF. DNA of the CDR3: TGCGCCAGCAGCCTACTCAACGAGCAGTACTTC.

The chain carries TRBV18 and TRBJ1-4, with no clear D. Trimming took 1 base from V and 0 from J, leaving 6 bases between them. CDR3 length equals 15 residues. Germline loops: CDR1 KGHSH, CDR2 LQKENI. The CDR3 protein is CASSPQSATNEKLFF. Written as DNA, the CDR3 is TGTGCCAGCTCACCACAGAGTGCAACTAATGAAAAACTGTTTTTT.

The genes are TRBV5-1 and TRBJ2-5, with D tentatively TRBD2 (5 bases). The CDR3 spans 10 residues. Germline V gives CDR1 SGHRS, CDR2 YFSETQ. V dropped 8 bases and J dropped 9 bases, with 11 bases sitting between them. The CDR3 region has the DNA TGCGCCAGGACCGCCGGGGCCCAGTACTTC. Residues: CARTAGAQYF.

The chain combines TRBV11-2 with TRBJ1-4, with D uncertain. Germline V CDR1 and CDR2: SGHAT, FQNNGV. The CDR3 runs to 13 residues. Trimming removed 5 bases from V and 8 bases from J, with 12 bases in between. DNA of the CDR3: TGTGCCAGCAGCATCGGATCTCGGGAAAAACTGTTTTTT. Its translation: CASSIGSREKLFF.

This clone was found a few times. The CDR3, as DNA: TGTGCCAGTAGTATAGGGCGCAGGAGATTCTATGGCTACACCTTC. This codes for CASSIGRRRFYGYTF. V is TRBV19 and J is TRBJ1-2; the D is unclear. The CDR3 totals 15 residues. Between the trimmed V and J ends, which lost 1 base and 4 bases, there was a span of 13 bases. Germline V gene data show CDR1 as LNHDA and CDR2 as SQIVND (reference sequence).

V gene TRBV7-3 combines with J gene TRBJ2-2, with 9 bases identical to TRBD2. J gave up 3 bases and V 2 bases, and 16 bases lay outside the gene matches. Germline-derived CDR1 and CDR2 are SGHTA and FQGTGA. This CDR3 comprises 20 residues. CDR3 in amino acids: CASSLGPGRSGSAYTGELFF. The CDR3 nucleotides are TGTGCCAGCAGCTTAGGCCCAGGTCGTAGCGGGAGCGCGTACACCGGGGAGCTGTTTTTT.

The rearrangement joins TRBV7-9 to TRBJ2-7, with 7 bases that match TRBD1. Germline lookup yields CDR1 SEHNR and CDR2 FQNEAQ (reference sequence). J was trimmed by 4 bases and V by 0 bases; bases with no gene match: 12. The CDR3 spans 17 residues. CDR3 bases: TGTGCCAGCAGCTTAGCGGGTCCCGACAGGGCTACTTACGAGCAGTACTTC. Translated, it gives CASSLAGPDRATYEQYF.